This T cell receptor beta chain is drawn from a study of T cells after yellow fever vaccination. For the study at large: The authors prepared low-cell-number fractions using SMART-Seq v4 Ultra Low Input. Whole-study results and caveats: Boosting was followed by the reappearance of most primary-vaccination clones (approximately 97% CD4, about 88% CD8). Repertoires sorted by FACS could include abundant clonotypes that are contaminants from the bulk population.

The CDR3 has 14 amino acids. The V and J ends lost 4 bases and 6 bases, in that order; junction bases with no gene match: 8. Germline CDR1 SGHKS, CDR2 YYEKEE (reference sequence). The authors made TCR cDNA by 5'RACE template switching, adding a universal primer site and UMIs. One entry per CDR3 protein, called by TCRdb with MiXCR from the 5' RACE reads. The table shows some 290,000 distinct CDR3 sequences, with roughly 10% occurring only once. On this clonotype itself: Its antigen is unknown.

The chain links TRBV5-5 to TRBJ2-7; TRBD1 aligns across 9 bases. The receptor comes from a man between 18 and 29 years old who received the YFV17D yellow fever vaccine. Sample: CD4+ T cells sorted from PBMCs, taken 45 days after the yellow fever booster vaccination. CDR3 nucleotide sequence: TGTGCCAGCAGCGTGCCGGGACAGGGAGTCGAGCAGTACTTC. This translates into CASSVPGQGVEQYF.